The sequence of this TCR beta chain was determined in a study of blood T cell repertoires in COVID-19. The germline gives CDR1 KGHDR, CDR2 SFDVKD. This CDR3 is 14 amino acids long. Losses at the gene ends were 2 bases for V and 9 bases for J; bases not matched to a gene: 5. Sequenced by immunoSEQ multiplex PCR; TCRdb stores in-frame clones only, minus some. The sample comprises 200,000 to 300,000 clones, around 86% of which are singletons, and 1.5% rests with the top ten. Sequencing input: peripheral blood. The receptor comes from a woman aged 40 to 50 who had recovered from COVID-19. The V and J genes are TRBV24-1 and TRBJ2-2; TRBD1 matches at 7 bases. The CDR3, as DNA: TGTGCCACCAGTGATTCAACAGGGGCCCGGGAGCTGTTTTTT. This gives the protein CATSDSTGARELFF.